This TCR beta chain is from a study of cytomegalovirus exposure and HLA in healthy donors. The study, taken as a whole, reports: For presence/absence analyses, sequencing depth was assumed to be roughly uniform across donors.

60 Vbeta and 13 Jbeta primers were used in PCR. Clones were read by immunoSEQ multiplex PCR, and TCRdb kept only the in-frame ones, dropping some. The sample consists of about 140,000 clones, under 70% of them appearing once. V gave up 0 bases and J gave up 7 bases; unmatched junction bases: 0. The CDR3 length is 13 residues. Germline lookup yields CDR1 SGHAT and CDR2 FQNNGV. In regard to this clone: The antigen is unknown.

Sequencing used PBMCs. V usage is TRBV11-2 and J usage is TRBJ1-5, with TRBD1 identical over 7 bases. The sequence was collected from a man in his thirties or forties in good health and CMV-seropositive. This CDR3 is CASSLEGGQPQHF. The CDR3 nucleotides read TGTGCCAGCAGCTTAGAAGGGGGCCAGCCCCAGCATTTT.